The present TCR beta chain was sequenced within a study of CD8 T cells in Susac syndrome. For the study at large: Blood was drawn from patients with Susac syndrome. At that point, they were therapy-naive, on corticosteroids, or on intravenous immunoglobulin alone.

The CDR3 is 11 residues long. Germline CDR1 is SGHVS and CDR2 is FQNEAQ. General study findings and limits: The peak of CD8+ clonal expansion in Susac was seen in TEMRA cells and active patients.

Negative isolation yielded CD8+ and CD4+ T cells; FACS enriched TEMRA cells. A quantity of roughly 0.5 to 1 ug RNA underwent reverse transcription using random hexamers. The method of amplification for TCR beta CDR3 was immunoSEQ multiplex PCR, covering 54 Vbeta and 13 Jbeta. A single record per CDR3 protein comes from TCRdb applying MiXCR to the immunoSEQ multiplex PCR reads. The table includes under 200,000 distinct CDR3 sequences, roughly 94% detected once. Worth noting for this clonotype: Its antigen is unknown. A read error may account for a junction end that differs from germline.

Source material: CD8+ T cells from PBMCs. The sequence derives from a human donor with Susac syndrome. J is TRBJ2-2 and V is TRBV7-8; D unresolved. The CDR3 reads CASTKTGELFF. In DNA form, the CDR3 reads TGTGCCAGCACGAAGACCGGGGAGCTGTTTTTT.